This T cell receptor beta chain stems from a study of blood T cell repertoires in COVID-19. Overall study: The United States, Italy and Spain provided the acute and convalescent COVID-19 samples. T cells, B-cell-depleted T cells, or PBMCs supplied cDNA or gDNA.

Trimming shortened V by 4 bases and J by 8 bases, and 15 bases separated the two germline ends. CDR3 length: 13 amino acids. Germline V gene sequence: CDR1 SGHNT, CDR2 YYREEE (reference sequence). In the authors' methods: The assay estimated nucleated cells by amplifying reference gene primers. Measured with immunoSEQ multiplex PCR; TCRdb has only the in-frame clones, and not every one. V, J and clone size derive from that table, while D and trimming were established from the DNA sequence. This table holds approximately 280,000 clones, 90% found once. This chain links TRBV5-4 with TRBJ1-2; D possibly corresponds to TRBD1 (6 bases). This TCR was sampled from a young woman with COVID-19, enrolled during active disease. Material for sequencing was peripheral blood. The CDR3 coding sequence is TGTGCCAGCAGCCCGGACAGTCGACGAGGCTACACCTTC. Translating it yields CASSPDSRRGYTF.